A selection of T cell receptor beta chains follows, all from one sample in a study of T cells in localized non-small cell lung cancer. Repertoires were generated with immunoSEQ multiplex PCR, while TCRdb's copy carries only in-frame clones and drops some. The repertoire holds around 67,000 clones, with 85% to 90% as singletons. The source was peripheral blood, collected before any cancer treatment. These receptors were obtained from a woman aged 40-69 years with stage I lung adenocarcinoma. The CDR3 runs from the conserved cysteine through the conserved F or W. Each record gives: J gene, V gene, D gene, clone size, CDR3 protein, CDR3 DNA. D genes are given only for firm matches. A row's size may be missing; if present it is once, few, many or a size class.

>TRBJ2-7|TRBV28|TRBD2|.
CASSYLGLAGGYEQYF
TGTGCCAGCAGTTACCTGGGACTAGCGGGAGGATACGAGCAGTACTTC
>TRBJ2-2|TRBV4-3|TRBD1|.
CASSQGQGINTGELFF
TGCGCCAGCAGCCAGGGACAGGGCATTAACACCGGGGAGCTGTTTTTT
>TRBJ1-4|TRBV7-6|.|.
CASSLGGGTNEKLFF
TGTGCCAGCAGCTTAGGGGGGGGAACTAATGAAAAACTGTTTTTT
>TRBJ2-7|TRBV7-2|TRBD2|.
CASSPASGNLYEQYF
TGTGCCAGCAGCCCGGCTAGCGGGAATCTTTACGAGCAGTACTTC
>TRBJ2-2|TRBV11-3|.|.
CASSFRPGDTGELFF
TGTGCCAGCAGCTTTAGACCCGGGGACACCGGGGAGCTGTTTTTT
>TRBJ1-2|TRBV7-9|.|.
CASSLAGNYGYTF
TGTGCCAGCAGCTTAGCAGGGAACTATGGCTACACCTTC
>TRBJ1-2|TRBV7-9|.|.
CASSSFRVLGYTF
TGTGCCAGCAGCTCATTCAGGGTTTTGGGCTACACCTTC
>TRBJ2-1|TRBV7-2|TRBD2|.
CASSLEGGGSGRKYNEQFF
TGTGCCAGCAGCTTAGAGGGAGGAGGAAGCGGGAGGAAGTACAATGAGCAGTTCTTC
>TRBJ1-5|TRBV28|.|.
CASSSRHQPQHF
TGTGCCAGCAGCTCTAGGCATCAGCCCCAGCATTTT
>TRBJ1-1|TRBV7-2|.|.
CASSSGEGSEAFF
TGTGCCAGCAGTTCCGGGGAAGGTTCTGAAGCTTTCTTT
>TRBJ2-7|TRBV27|.|few
CASNLRGGSYEQYF
TGTGCCAGCAACCTAAGGGGGGGAAGCTACGAGCAGTACTTC
>TRBJ2-1|TRBV5-1|.|.
CASSGGLSYNEQFF
TGCGCCAGCAGTGGGGGTTTGTCCTACAATGAGCAGTTCTTC
>TRBJ1-5|TRBV6-5|.|.
CAASRVGSNQPQHF
TGTGCCGCCAGCAGGGTTGGTAGCAATCAGCCCCAGCATTTT
>TRBJ1-1|TRBV2|.|.
CAGSLNTEAFF
TGTGCCGGCTCTTTGAACACTGAAGCTTTCTTT
>TRBJ2-5|TRBV29-1|.|.
CSVEDRGTVGPRTQYF
TGCAGCGTTGAAGATCGAGGTACAGTCGGGCCCAGGACCCAGTACTTC
>TRBJ2-1|TRBV9|.|.
CASSEGDEQFF
TGTGCCAGCAGCGAGGGGGACGAGCAGTTCTTC
>TRBJ1-1|TRBV19|.|.
CASKLGGVEAFF
TGTGCCAGTAAACTAGGGGGGGTTGAAGCTTTCTTT
>TRBJ2-7|TRBV7-2|TRBD2|.
CASSPSGREQYF
TGTGCCAGCAGCCCCAGCGGGAGAGAGCAGTACTTC
>TRBJ1-5|TRBV4-1|.|.
CASSQEEAAKGPQHF
TGCGCCAGCAGCCAAGAGGAAGCCGCTAAGGGGCCCCAGCATTTT
>TRBJ2-7|TRBV27|.|.
CASRRTAYEQYF
TGTGCCAGCAGAAGGACAGCCTACGAGCAGTACTTC
>TRBJ1-2|TRBV30|.|few
CAWSRRQDYGYTF
TGTGCCTGGAGTAGGAGGCAGGACTATGGCTACACCTTC
>TRBJ2-1|TRBV11-2|.|.
CASSLVGGRGGGYEQFF
TGTGCCAGCAGCTTAGTTGGGGGGCGGGGAGGAGGCTATGAGCAGTTCTTC
>TRBJ2-2|TRBV7-2|TRBD1|.
CASSLVGSARGRNGELFF
TGTGCCAGCAGCTTAGTAGGTTCGGCCAGGGGGCGAAACGGGGAGCTGTTTTTT
>TRBJ1-4|TRBV27|.|.
CASSSTRSQGANEKLFF
TGTGCCAGCAGTTCTACCCGCAGCCAGGGCGCTAATGAAAAACTGTTTTTT
>TRBJ2-1|TRBV7-2|.|.
CASSLGWRGSSYNEQFF
TGTGCCAGCAGCTTAGGGTGGCGGGGCAGCTCCTACAATGAGCAGTTCTTC
>TRBJ2-7|TRBV7-2|TRBD1|.
CASSPNQGAFSYEQYF
TGTGCCAGCAGCCCTAATCAGGGGGCTTTCTCCTACGAGCAGTACTTC
>TRBJ2-3|TRBV11-3|TRBD2|.
CASSSGLAGERTDTQYF
TGTGCCAGCAGTAGCGGACTAGCGGGAGAGCGCACAGATACGCAGTATTTT
>TRBJ2-1|TRBV5-4|TRBD2|.
CASSLARLAGGIGNEQFF
TGTGCCAGCAGCTTGGCCCGACTAGCGGGAGGAATTGGAAATGAGCAGTTCTTC
>TRBJ2-2|TRBV28|.|.
CASSLTGGTGELFF
TGTGCCAGCAGTCTGACAGGTGGGACCGGGGAGCTGTTTTTT
>TRBJ1-4|TRBV28|TRBD1|.
CAIRDREATNEKLFF
TGTGCCATACGGGACAGGGAAGCAACTAATGAAAAACTGTTTTTT
>TRBJ1-4|TRBV4-2|.|.
CASSQDPLQGRGEKLFF
TGTGCCAGCAGCCAAGATCCCCTACAGGGAAGAGGTGAAAAACTGTTTTTT
>TRBJ1-5|TRBV7-2|.|once
CASSLVGGESNQPQHF
TGTGCCAGCAGCTTAGTAGGGGGGGAGAGCAATCAGCCCCAGCATTTT
>TRBJ2-7|TRBV18|TRBD1|.
CASSTSAGTGGEGAYEQYF
TGTGCCAGCTCCACTAGCGCCGGGACAGGGGGCGAGGGGGCCTACGAGCAGTACTTC
>TRBJ1-3|TRBV6-1|TRBD1|.
CASSLGQGENTIYF
TGTGCCAGCAGCCTAGGACAGGGCGAAAACACCATATATTTT
>TRBJ1-4|TRBV6-5|.|.
CASSLGGTNEKLFF
TGTGCCAGCAGCCTAGGAGGGACTAATGAAAAACTGTTTTTT
>TRBJ2-3|TRBV6-6|.|.
CASSPVRGTQYF
TGTGCCAGCAGCCCGGTTCGGGGCACGCAGTATTTT
>TRBJ2-1|TRBV9|.|.
CASSPEAAPYNEQFF
TGTGCCAGCAGCCCGGAAGCGGCCCCCTACAATGAGCAGTTCTTC
>TRBJ1-1|TRBV2|.|.
CASSEIAMNTEAFF
TGTGCCAGCAGTGAAATAGCCATGAACACTGAAGCTTTCTTT
>TRBJ1-5|TRBV19|TRBD1|.
CASSVQGANQPQHF
TGTGCCAGTAGTGTCCAGGGGGCGAATCAGCCCCAGCATTTT
>TRBJ2-7|TRBV9|.|.
CASSVDGGSYEQYF
TGTGCCAGCAGCGTAGACGGCGGGTCCTACGAGCAGTACTTC
>TRBJ1-2|TRBV7-9|TRBD1|.
CASSSSRDRTNYGYTF
TGTGCCAGCAGCTCGTCCCGGGACAGGACTAACTATGGCTACACCTTC
>TRBJ1-5|TRBV19|.|.
CASMTGRGQPQHF
TGTGCCAGTATGACTGGACGCGGTCAGCCCCAGCATTTT
>TRBJ2-7|TRBV7-9|.|.
CASSPESDEQYF
TGTGCCAGCAGCCCAGAATCGGACGAGCAGTACTTC
>TRBJ1-3|TRBV6-6|.|.
CASSKGLKGNTIYF
TGTGCCAGCAGTAAGGGGTTAAAGGGAAACACCATATATTTT
>TRBJ1-2|TRBV6-4|.|once
CASLRYDTANYGYTF
TGTGCCAGCCTCCGGTACGACACAGCGAACTATGGCTACACCTTC
>TRBJ1-3|TRBV30|.|.
CAWSLGQFISGNTIYF
TGTGCCTGGAGTTTGGGGCAGTTCATCTCTGGAAACACCATATATTTT
>TRBJ1-5|TRBV28|.|few
CASSSDQPQHF
TGTGCCAGCAGTTCCGATCAGCCCCAGCATTTT
>TRBJ2-7|TRBV9|.|.
CASSPLGTAFYEQYF
TGTGCCAGCAGCCCCCTAGGAACAGCTTTCTACGAGCAGTACTTC
>TRBJ2-3|TRBV18|.|.
CASFQTIIDTQYF
TGTGCCAGCTTCCAAACAATCATCGATACGCAGTATTTT
>TRBJ1-1|TRBV29-1|.|.
CSVEVRANSEAFF
TGCAGCGTTGAAGTAAGGGCAAACTCTGAAGCTTTCTTT